Listed below are T cell receptor beta chains from one sample, sequenced in a study of T cells after yellow fever vaccination. TCRdb processed the 5' RACE reads anew with MiXCR; each CDR3 protein has one entry. This table has hundreds of thousands of distinct CDR3 sequences, roughly 9% appearing once. The sample here was CD4+ T cells sorted from PBMCs, taken 5 days after the yellow fever booster vaccination. The receptors here all came from a man aged 18 to 30 who received the YFV17D yellow fever vaccine. Both conserved end residues are part of each CDR3. The D gene is left open where the match is weak. Size is omitted from some rows. Given values are once, few, many or a class for expanded clones.

-	TRBV10-3	TRBJ1-5	-	TGTGCCATCCGGTCGGGTCCCAATCAGCCCCAGCATTTT	CAIRSGPNQPQHF
-	TRBV4-1	TRBJ1-2	TRBD1	TGCGCCAGCAAACGGACAGGGGGCGGCTATGGCTACACCTTC	CASKRTGGGYGYTF
few	TRBV5-1	TRBJ2-1	-	TGCGCCAGCAGCTCGGGACACCCGGGCGATGAGCAGTTCTTC	CASSSGHPGDEQFF
few	TRBV29-1	TRBJ1-1	-	TGCAGCGTTCTAACAGTCTGGAACACTGAAGCTTTCTTT	CSVLTVWNTEAFF
many	TRBV7-2	TRBJ2-5	TRBD2	TGTGCCAGCAGCTCAGCGGGGACCCAAGAGACCCAGTACTTC	CASSSAGTQETQYF
few	TRBV30	TRBJ1-2	-	TGTGCCTGTGACGGGTATGGCTACACCTTC	CACDGYGYTF
-	TRBV12-3/TRBV12-4	TRBJ2-5	-	TGTGCCAGCAGTTTCGGTAGGGCTCAAGAGACCCAGTACTTC	CASSFGRAQETQYF
-	TRBV24-1	TRBJ2-1	TRBD2	TGTGCCACCAGTGACTCGGGACTAGCGGGGGGCGTGGAGGATGAGCAGTTCTTC	CATSDSGLAGGVEDEQFF
-	TRBV10-3	TRBJ2-2	TRBD1	TGTGCCATCAGAGCTCCCGGGACAGGGGGCTTAACCGGGGAGCTGTTTTTT	CAIRAPGTGGLTGELFF
few	TRBV20-1	TRBJ2-5	TRBD1	TGCGGGACCGGGACAGGGGTCGACCAGACCCAGTACTTC	CGTGTGVDQTQYF
-	TRBV27	TRBJ2-7	TRBD2	TGTGCCAGCAGTCCAAGCGGGGGCAGGGCCCCGTACGAGCAGTACTTC	CASSPSGGRAPYEQYF
-	TRBV28	TRBJ1-6	TRBD1	TGTGCCAGCAGTTCTCCTTTCCAGGACAGGGGAGATTGGTCACCCCTCCACTTT	CASSSPFQDRGDWSPLHF
few	TRBV10-3	TRBJ2-5	-	TGTGCCACAGGGGCAGGACAAGAGACCCAGTACTTC	CATGAGQETQYF
many	TRBV5-1	TRBJ2-1	TRBD1	TGCGCCAGCAGGCTTAGACAGGGGGCGTCGTACAATGAGCAGTTCTTC	CASRLRQGASYNEQFF
few	TRBV6-6	TRBJ1-1	TRBD1	TGTGCCAGCAGTGACAGGGGGGCTTTCTTT	CASSDRGAFF
few	TRBV12-3/TRBV12-4	TRBJ1-5	-	TGTGCCAGCAGTGTCTCATGGGGGAATCAGCCCCAGCATTTT	CASSVSWGNQPQHF
many	TRBV5-1	TRBJ1-1	-	TGCGCCAGCAGCACCGAACAGACCACGAACACTGAAGCTTTCTTT	CASSTEQTTNTEAFF
-	TRBV6-4	TRBJ2-7	TRBD1	TGTGCCAGCAGTCCGGACAGGACCTCCTACGAGCAGTACTTC	CASSPDRTSYEQYF
-	TRBV20-1	TRBJ2-3	TRBD2	TGCAGTGCGGAGCGGGGGCTGAGATTAGATACGCAGTATTTT	CSAERGLRLDTQYF
-	TRBV5-4	TRBJ2-1	TRBD2	TGTGCCAGCAGCTCTAGCGGGGGGGCCTGGGATGAGCAGTTCTTC	CASSSSGGAWDEQFF
-	TRBV14	TRBJ2-3	-	TGTGCCAGCAGCCCCCTAAGTAAGGATACGCAGTATTTT	CASSPLSKDTQYF
-	TRBV7-9	TRBJ1-5	TRBD1	TGTGCCAGCAGCTTAGTGGGGGGACAGGTCCGCCGAGGAAATCAGCCCCAGCATTTT	CASSLVGGQVRRGNQPQHF
-	TRBV15	TRBJ1-5	-	TGTGCCACCAGCAGAGACTATCAGCCCCAGCATTTT	CATSRDYQPQHF
many	TRBV12-3/TRBV12-4	TRBJ1-6	-	TGTGCCAGCAGTTTAGTCGGCGGGTCACCCCTCCACTTT	CASSLVGGSPLHF
many	TRBV7-9	TRBJ2-5	-	TGTGCCAGCAGCTTCGCCGAGACCCAGTACTTC	CASSFAETQYF
few	TRBV5-6	TRBJ2-2	TRBD2	TGTGCCAGCAGCTTGTCATGGGACTACAAGACCGGGGAGCTGTTTTTT	CASSLSWDYKTGELFF
-	TRBV20-1	TRBJ1-1	TRBD1	TGCAGTGCTCCAAGGACAGGGGGCACTGAAGCTTTCTTT	CSAPRTGGTEAFF
-	TRBV20-1	TRBJ2-1	TRBD2	TGCAGTGCTCTCGTCGTCCAGCGGGGGTCGAGCTCCTACAATGAGCAGTTCTTC	CSALVVQRGSSSYNEQFF
many	TRBV7-6	TRBJ2-5	TRBD2	TGTGCCAGCAGCCCTCGATCTGGGCTAGCGGGGAACCAAGAGACCCAGTACTTC	CASSPRSGLAGNQETQYF
-	TRBV7-2	TRBJ1-5	-	TGTGCCAGCAGCTTAGTTTGGCAGCTAAATCAGCCCCAGCATTTT	CASSLVWQLNQPQHF
few	TRBV10-3	TRBJ1-1	TRBD1	TGTGCCATCAGTGAGAACCAGGGGGTGACTGAAGCTTTCTTT	CAISENQGVTEAFF
few	TRBV3-1	TRBJ1-4	-	TGTGCCAGCAGCCAAGCATGGCGCACTGCAACTAATGAAAAACTGTTTTTT	CASSQAWRTATNEKLFF
few	TRBV12-3/TRBV12-4	TRBJ1-2	TRBD1	TGTGCCAGCAGCGGACAGGGGCCGCGTGTGTCTAACACCTTC	CASSGQGPRVSNTF
-	TRBV10-3	TRBJ2-7	-	TGTGCCATCAGTGAAGTTGGGGGCTACGAGCAGTACTTC	CAISEVGGYEQYF
-	TRBV30	TRBJ1-5	-	TGTGCCTGGAGGCAGTTCTTTGGGCCCCAGCATTTT	CAWRQFFGPQHF
many	TRBV3-1	TRBJ2-3	TRBD2	TGTGCCAGCAGCCAAGGGTCCGCTAGCGGGGGGTTAGATACGCAGTATTTT	CASSQGSASGGLDTQYF
once	TRBV10-3	TRBJ2-2	-	TGTGCCATCACTGGAATGCGGGCCGGGGAGCTGTTTTTT	CAITGMRAGELFF
few	TRBV3-1	TRBJ2-5	TRBD1	TGTGCCAGCAGCCAGGATACGCCCGGACAGGGAGAGACCCAGTACTTC	CASSQDTPGQGETQYF
many	TRBV28	TRBJ2-5	-	TGTGCCAGCAGTTTACCGGGGCAAGAGACCCAGTACTTC	CASSLPGQETQYF
few	TRBV4-1	TRBJ1-6	-	TGCGCCAGCAGCCAAGCTTTAAAAGGACCGAGAAATTCACCCCTCCACTTT	CASSQALKGPRNSPLHF
many	TRBV4-3	TRBJ2-2	-	TGCGCCAGCAGCCAATCCGCCTCTCCGAGGTCCCCCGGGGAGCTGTTTTTT	CASSQSASPRSPGELFF
few	TRBV4-2	TRBJ2-1	-	TGTGCCAGCAGCCATACGGGGGGCAGTGAGCAGTTCTTC	CASSHTGGSEQFF
few	TRBV29-1	TRBJ2-3	-	TGCAGCGTTGACCCCTCTAGCACAGATACGCAGTATTTT	CSVDPSSTDTQYF
-	TRBV9	TRBJ2-7	TRBD1	TGTGCCAGCAGCGTAGGAGGCCAGGGGGCATACGAGCAGTACTTC	CASSVGGQGAYEQYF
-	TRBV10-2	TRBJ2-1	-	TGCGCCAGCAAGACTACGTCCTACAATGAGCAGTTCTTC	CASKTTSYNEQFF
-	TRBV4-1	TRBJ2-7	TRBD1	TGCGCCAGCAGGCCGCTAGGGACAGGCTCCTACCAGCAGTACTTC	CASRPLGTGSYQQYF
many	TRBV12-3/TRBV12-4	TRBJ1-5	-	TGTGCCAGCGGGGGGAGCAATCAGCCCCAGCATTTT	CASGGSNQPQHF